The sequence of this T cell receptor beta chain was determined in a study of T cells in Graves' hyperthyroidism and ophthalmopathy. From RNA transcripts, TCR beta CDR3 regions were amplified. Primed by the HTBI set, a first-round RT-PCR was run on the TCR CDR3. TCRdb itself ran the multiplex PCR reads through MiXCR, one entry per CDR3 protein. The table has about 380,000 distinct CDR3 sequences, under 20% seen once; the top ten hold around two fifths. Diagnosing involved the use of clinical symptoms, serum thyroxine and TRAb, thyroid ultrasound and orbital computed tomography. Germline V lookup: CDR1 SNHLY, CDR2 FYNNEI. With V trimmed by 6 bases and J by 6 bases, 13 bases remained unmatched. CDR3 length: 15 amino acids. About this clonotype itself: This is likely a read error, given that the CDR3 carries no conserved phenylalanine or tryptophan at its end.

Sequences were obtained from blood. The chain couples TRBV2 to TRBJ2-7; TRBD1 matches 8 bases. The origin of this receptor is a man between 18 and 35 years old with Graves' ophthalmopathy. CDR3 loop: CASRDAGGAFGEQYL. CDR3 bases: TGTGCCAGCAGAGACGCAGGGGGCGCTTTTGGCGAGCAGTACCTC.